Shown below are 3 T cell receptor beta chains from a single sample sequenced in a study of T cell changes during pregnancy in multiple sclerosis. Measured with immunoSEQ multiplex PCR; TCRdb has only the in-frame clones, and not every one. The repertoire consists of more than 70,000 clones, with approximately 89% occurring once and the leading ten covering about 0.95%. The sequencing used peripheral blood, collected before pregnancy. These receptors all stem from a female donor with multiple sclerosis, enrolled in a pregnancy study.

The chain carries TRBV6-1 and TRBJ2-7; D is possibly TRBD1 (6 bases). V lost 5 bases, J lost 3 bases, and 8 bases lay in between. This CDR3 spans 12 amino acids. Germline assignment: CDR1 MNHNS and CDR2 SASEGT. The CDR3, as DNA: TGTGCCAGCAGTCCCAGGGGCTACGAGCAGTACTTC. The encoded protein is CASSPRGYEQYF.

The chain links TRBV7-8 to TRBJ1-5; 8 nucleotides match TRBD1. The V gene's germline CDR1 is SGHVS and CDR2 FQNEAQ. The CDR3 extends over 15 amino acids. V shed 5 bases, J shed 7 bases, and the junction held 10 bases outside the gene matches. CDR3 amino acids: CASSPRTGWNQPQHF. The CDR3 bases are TGTGCCAGCAGCCCCAGGACAGGGTGGAACCAGCCCCAGCATTTT.

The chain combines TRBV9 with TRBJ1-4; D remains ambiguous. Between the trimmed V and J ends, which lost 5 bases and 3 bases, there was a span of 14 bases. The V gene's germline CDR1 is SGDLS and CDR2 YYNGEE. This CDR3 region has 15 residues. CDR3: CASSPRPTANEKLFF. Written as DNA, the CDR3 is TGTGCCAGCAGTCCTAGACCGACGGCTAATGAAAAACTGTTTTTT.